The clone carrying this T cell receptor beta chain was seen a handful of times. No antigen is known for it. This sample is part of a study of T cells in Graves' hyperthyroidism and ophthalmopathy. Used for diagnoses were clinical symptoms, serum thyroxine and TRAb, thyroid ultrasound and orbital computed tomography. General observations from the study: A model built on 13 V-J features separated ophthalmopathy from stable hyperthyroidism.

Amplified TCR beta CDR3 regions came from RNA transcripts. HTBI primers were used for first-round RT-PCR of the TCR CDR3. A single record per CDR3 protein comes from TCRdb applying MiXCR to the multiplex PCR reads. The sample holds 550,000 to 700,000 distinct CDR3 sequences, 46% seen once. This CDR3 has 14 residues. Germline V gives CDR1 DFQATT, CDR2 SNEGSKA (reference sequence). This chain links TRBV20-1 with TRBJ1-2; TRBD1 is a possible D gene (6 bases). The sample was peripheral blood or thyroid tissue (not recorded which). The clonotype originates from an adult woman with Graves' disease, either hyperthyroidism or ophthalmopathy (not recorded which). Written as DNA, the CDR3 is TGCAGCGTTGTTAGAGGGGGGGCTAACTATGGCTACACCTTC. This encodes CSVVRGGANYGYTF.